Following are 14 T cell receptor beta chains from one sample sequenced in a study of cytomegalovirus exposure and HLA in healthy donors (dated by TCRdb to about 2017). The protocol used for the library was the immunoSEQ multiplex PCR assay. For the multiplex PCR, a mixture combining 60 forward primers for TCR Vbeta segments and 13 reverse primers for TCR Jbeta segments was used. TCRdb re-hosts the immuneACCESS table, in-frame sequences only. Its copies lack some clones; in the studies checked, an unresolved V gene accounts for under half of them, and the cause for the rest is not known. This sample gives 120,000 to 150,000 clones in total; 65% to 85% of them show up just once. The top ten hold less than 8% of the sample. The specimen was PBMCs. The receptors shown here come from a woman in her 40s in good health and CMV-seropositive.

The chain combines TRBV6-1 with TRBJ2-7; 9 nucleotides line up with TRBD2. The ends lost 6 bases at V and 1 base at J; junction bases unmatched: 4. Germline V lookup: CDR1 MNHNS, CDR2 SASEGT. The CDR3 has 14 amino acids. The CDR3 spells CASRVAGASYEQYF. The CDR3 bases are TGTGCCAGCAGAGTAGCGGGGGCATCCTACGAGCAGTACTTC.

V gene TRBV28 combines with J gene TRBJ1-6; 8 bases fit TRBD1. V lost 4 bases to trimming and J lost 9 bases; unmatched junction nucleotides: 8. Germline CDR1 and CDR2: MDHEN and SYDVKM. This CDR3 has 15 amino acids. The CDR3 protein is CASSSGQGNISPLHF. In nucleotides, the CDR3 is TGTGCCAGCAGTTCCGGACAGGGTAATATTTCACCCCTCCACTTT. The full variable domain, with the rest looked up from reference TRBV28 and TRBJ1-6, is DVKVTQSSRYLVKRTGEKVFLECVQDMDHENMFWYRQDPGLGLRLIYFSYDVKMKEKGDIPEGYSVSREKKERFSLILESASTNQTSMYLCASSSGQGNISPLHFGNGTRLTVT.

This clone was detected a few times. This rearrangement joins TRBV6-6 to TRBJ1-2, with 11 bases that match TRBD1. Germline V gene sequence: CDR1 MNHNY, CDR2 SVGAGI (reference sequence). The CDR3 runs to 15 residues. Trimming removed 8 bases from V and 6 bases from J; junction bases left unmatched: 11. The CDR3 here is CASSLTGTGGDGYTF. The CDR3 DNA reads TGTGCCAGCTCTTTAACCGGGACAGGGGGAGATGGCTACACCTTC.

The DNA for the CDR3 is TGTGCCAGTTTCACAGTATACAATGAGCAGTTCTTC. Encoded protein: CASFTVYNEQFF. V is TRBV18 and J is TRBJ2-1; D is ambiguous. The CDR3 consists of 12 residues. Trimming took 9 bases from V and 4 from J, leaving 10 bases between them. The germline CDR1 and CDR2 sequences are KGHSH and LQKENI.

This clone was observed once. V and J are TRBV7-3 and TRBJ2-2; a possible D gene is TRBD2 (5 bases). CDR3 length equals 15 residues. In germline, CDR1 is SGHTA, CDR2 FQGTGA. V lost 5 bases to trimming and J lost 3 bases, with 13 bases between them. The chain's CDR3 is CASSTVGGYTGELFF. CDR3 bases: TGTGCCAGCAGCACCGTCGGCGGGTACACCGGGGAGCTGTTTTTT.

The CDR3 reads CASSQGGSYGYTF. The CDR3 DNA sequence: TGTGCCAGCAGTCAGGGGGGTAGCTATGGCTACACCTTC. The rearrangement joins TRBV6-5 to TRBJ1-2, with TRBD1 matching 7 bases. V was clipped by 5 bases and J by 4 bases; unmatched bases: 4. CDR1 is MNHEY, CDR2 SVGAGI, per germline. The CDR3 extends over 13 amino acids.

The chain is built from TRBV14 and TRBJ2-2, with D possibly matching TRBD2 (5 bases). This CDR3 is 14 amino acids long. Germline V gene lookup returns CDR1 SGHDN and CDR2 FVKESK. The V gene lost 4 bases and the J gene lost 4 bases, with 10 bases spanning the gap. In DNA, the CDR3 is TGTGCCAGCAGCCTCCGGGGAACCACCGGGGAGCTGTTTTTT. It translates to CASSLRGTTGELFF.

This clone was seen a handful of times. The chain has TRBV30 and TRBJ1-6; 7 bases fit TRBD1. The CDR3 spans 15 residues. The junction had 12 bases not matched to a gene; V was cut back by 3 bases and J by 10 bases. Germline assignment: CDR1 GTSNPN and CDR2 SVGIG (reference sequence). The CDR3 DNA reads as TGTGCCTGGAGCGGTCTAGGACAGGACTACTCACCCCTCCACTTT. This codes for CAWSGLGQDYSPLHF.

V gene TRBV9 combines with J gene TRBJ2-2; D call uncertain. The CDR3 length is 16 residues. Trimming removed 3 bases at V and 4 bases at J, with 16 bases between. Germline-derived CDR1 and CDR2 are SGDLS and YYNGEE. The CDR3 bases are TGTGCCAGCAGCGCAGCGTTGGCAGCTGGCACCGGGGAGCTGTTTTTT. Translating gives CASSAALAAGTGELFF.

V usage is TRBV6-5 and J usage is TRBJ1-2; D ambiguous. The CDR3 contains 14 residues. V lost 0 bases and J 2 bases, leaving 7 bases between the germline ends. CDR1 and CDR2 from the germline V gene are MNHEY and SVGAGI. The CDR3 region has the DNA TGTGCCAGCAGTTACTCTGGGCAGAACTATGGCTACACCTTC. Its translation is CASSYSGQNYGYTF.

This rearrangement joins TRBV19 to TRBJ2-1; possibly TRBD1 or TRBD2 for D (5 bases each). This CDR3 comprises 15 residues. Trimming removed 5 bases from V and 8 bases from J, with 19 bases in between. CDR1 is LNHDA and CDR2 is SQIVND in the germline V gene (reference sequence). CDR3 sequence: CASSLGLTRGDEQFF. The CDR3 DNA follows: TGTGCCAGTAGTTTAGGACTTACAAGGGGCGATGAGCAGTTCTTC.

V usage is TRBV2 and J usage is TRBJ2-5, with 8 bases that match TRBD2. The J segment lost 3 bases and the V segment lost 8 bases, leaving 17 bases of the junction unmatched. This CDR3 contains 17 residues. Germline V gives CDR1 SNHLY, CDR2 FYNNEI. In nucleotides, the CDR3 is TGTGCCAGCCCCCGGGCTAGCGGGCTTAGCTCAGAAGAGACCCAGTACTTC. This translates into CASPRASGLSSEETQYF.

The chain carries TRBV6-6 and TRBJ2-7; TRBD2 matches at 8 bases. This CDR3 comprises 14 residues. The germline V gene encodes CDR1 MNHNY and CDR2 SVGAGI (reference sequence). V lost 3 bases, J lost 2 bases, and 3 bases stayed unmatched. Here the CDR3 reads CASSYGGGTYEQYF. The CDR3 DNA sequence: TGTGCCAGCAGTTATGGCGGGGGGACCTACGAGCAGTACTTC.

This chain connects TRBV2 to TRBJ1-1; 11 bases map to TRBD1. The germline V gene has CDR1 SNHLY and CDR2 FYNNEI. CDR3 size: 14 residues. V lost 6 bases and J lost 5; bases outside the gene matches: 5. This CDR3 is CASRGDRGGTEAFF. DNA of the CDR3: TGTGCCAGCAGGGGGGACAGGGGGGGAACTGAAGCTTTCTTT.